What follows are 7 T cell receptor beta chains derived from one specimen sequenced in a study of cytomegalovirus exposure and HLA in healthy donors (dated by TCRdb to the late 2010s). Libraries were built with the immunoSEQ multiplex PCR assay. For the multiplex PCR, a mixture combining 60 forward primers for TCR Vbeta segments and 13 reverse primers for TCR Jbeta segments was used. TCRdb re-hosts the immuneACCESS table, in-frame sequences only. Its copies lack some clones; in the studies checked, an unresolved V gene accounts for under half of them, and the cause for the rest is not known. The sample has about 130,000 clones on record, approximately 89% of them singletons. Under 8.5% of the sample is held by the ten biggest clonotypes. Sequences were obtained from PBMCs. All receptors come from a woman in her twenties or thirties in good health and CMV-seropositive.

The chain joins TRBV5-4 to TRBJ2-7, with TRBD2 matching over 8 bases. Trimming took 4 bases from V and 1 from J; bases not matched to a gene: 7. Germline CDR1 reads SGHNT; CDR2 reads YYREEE (reference sequence). The CDR3 length is 15 residues. CDR3 loop: CASSPVRGGSYEQYF. Here the CDR3 DNA reads TGTGCCAGCAGCCCGGTCCGGGGGGGGTCCTACGAGCAGTACTTC. Drawing the rest from reference TRBV5-4 and TRBJ2-7, the complete variable domain is ETGVTQSPTHLIKTRGQQVTLRCSSQSGHNTVSWYQQALGQGPQFIFQYYREEENGRGNFPPRFSGLQFPNYSSELNVNALELDDSALYLCASSPVRGGSYEQYFGPGTRLTVT.

The chain uses TRBV2 and TRBJ2-2; tentative D call: TRBD1 (6 bases). Per germline, CDR1 SNHLY and CDR2 FYNNEI. The CDR3 runs to 15 residues. V was cut by 2 bases and J by 7 bases, with 14 bases left in between. CDR3 DNA: TGTGCCAGCAGTGAACAGGGGACCCCTAACGGGGAGCTGTTTTTT. Amino acid sequence: CASSEQGTPNGELFF.

This rearrangement joins TRBV7-8 to TRBJ1-1; 7 bases are shared with TRBD1. In germline, CDR1 is SGHVS, CDR2 FQNEAQ. The CDR3 consists of 13 residues. The V gene end was trimmed by 8 bases and the J gene end by 2 bases; junction bases not matched to a gene: 5. CDR3 protein: CASAQGVNTEAFF. The CDR3 DNA reads TGTGCCAGCGCCCAGGGGGTTAACACTGAAGCTTTCTTT.

CDR3 nucleotides: TGCAGTGCTAGAGGGACGGCAGGGTACACCTTC. Translation gives CSARGTAGYTF. J is TRBJ1-2 and V is TRBV20-1; TRBD1 might be the D (5 bases). The CDR3 length is 11 residues. V lost 1 base and J lost 11, with 11 bases in between. CDR1 and CDR2 from the germline V gene are DFQATT and SNEGSKA (reference sequence).

CDR3: CASSSEGLAAYEQYF. In nucleotides, the CDR3 is TGTGCCAGCAGCTCCGAAGGACTAGCGGCCTACGAGCAGTACTTC. The V gene is TRBV5-4, the J gene TRBJ2-7, with 10 bases fitting TRBD2. V shed 3 bases and J 2 bases; nucleotides not matched to a gene: 5. Looked up from germline, CDR1 is SGHNT and CDR2 is YYREEE (reference sequence). CDR3 size: 15 residues. Using reference TRBV5-4 and TRBJ2-7 for the parts outside the CDR3, the full variable domain is ETGVTQSPTHLIKTRGQQVTLRCSSQSGHNTVSWYQQALGQGPQFIFQYYREEENGRGNFPPRFSGLQFPNYSSELNVNALELDDSALYLCASSSEGLAAYEQYFGPGTRLTVT.

The rearrangement links TRBV28 to TRBJ1-1, with 7 bases fitting TRBD1. CDR1 is MDHEN, CDR2 SYDVKM, per germline. CDR3 length equals 14 residues. CDR3 in amino acids: CGIWDRTGNTEAFF. The CDR3 coding sequence is TGTGGGATCTGGGACAGAACAGGGAACACTGAAGCTTTCTTT.

The rearrangement links TRBV6-1 to TRBJ2-7; TRBD1 aligns across 7 bases. This CDR3 region has 13 residues. CDR1 and CDR2 from the germline V gene are MNHNS and SASEGT. Losses at the gene ends were 2 bases for V and 3 bases for J; bases not matched to a gene: 1. CDR3 region: CASSEPGGYEQYF. The CDR3 nucleotides are TGTGCCAGCAGTGAACCAGGGGGCTACGAGCAGTACTTC.